This TCR beta chain derives from a study of graft-versus-host responses after intestinal transplantation. Study-level background: Isolated intestinal, liver-intestinal, or multivisceral transplants were what recipients had. Study observations and caveats: Levels of circulating GvH clones at their peak were associated with early post-transplant HvG declines.

Trimming removed 5 bases from V and 1 base from J, with 18 bases in between. Germline assignment: CDR1 LGHNA and CDR2 YNFKEQ. This CDR3 is 17 amino acids long. Concerning this clone: Its cognate antigen is unknown.

Some clones are missing from TCRdb's copy, which holds only in-frame ones; the method was immunoSEQ multiplex PCR. The sample includes over 100,000 clones, around 90% of them seen just once. The rearrangement uses TRBV4-2 and TRBJ1-5; tentative D call: TRBD1 (6 bases). The sequencing here drew on unstimulated CD4+ T cells sorted from spleen or lymph node cells, taken before transplant. The source of this sequence is a human donor who was the organ donor for an intestinal transplant. The CDR3 protein is CASSALTGGGSNQPQHF. Written as DNA, the CDR3 is TGTGCCAGCAGCGCCCTGACAGGCGGAGGGAGCAATCAGCCCCAGCATTTT.